A selection of T cell receptor beta chains follows, all from one sample in a study of control samples from healthy donors and cancer patients. Clones were read by immunoSEQ multiplex PCR, and TCRdb kept only the in-frame ones, dropping some. The sample has some 190,000 clones. Input material: blood. All receptors come from a woman aged 25 to 39 in good health. CDR3s include the opening cysteine and the closing phenylalanine or tryptophan. Each record gives: V gene, J gene, D gene, CDR3 protein, CDR3 DNA. The D gene is left open where the match is weak.

>TRBV7-9|TRBJ1-2|TRBD1
CASSLQTGDYGYTF
TGTGCCAGCAGCTTACAGACAGGGGACTATGGCTACACCTTC
>TRBV18|TRBJ2-3|-
CASSPGATDTQYF
TGTGCCAGCTCACCGGGGGCGACAGATACGCAGTATTTT
>TRBV11-2|TRBJ1-5|-
CASSLQGNQPQHF
TGTGCCAGCAGCTTACAAGGTAATCAGCCCCAGCATTTT
>TRBV6-5|TRBJ1-4|-
CASRLTGANEKLFF
TGTGCCAGCAGGCTTACAGGAGCTAATGAAAAACTGTTTTTT
>TRBV4-1|TRBJ1-1|-
CASSPGRAMNTEAFF
TGCGCCAGCAGCCCGGGGCGGGCCATGAACACTGAAGCTTTCTTT
>TRBV2|TRBJ1-4|TRBD1
CASSPLGTGREKLFF
TGTGCCAGCAGCCCACTAGGGACAGGGCGGGAAAAACTGTTTTTT
>TRBV5-1|TRBJ2-5|-
CASSMGTAQETQYF
TGCGCCAGCAGCATGGGGACCGCTCAAGAGACCCAGTACTTC
>TRBV6-5|TRBJ1-3|-
CASPISGNTIYF
TGTGCCAGCCCGATCTCTGGAAACACCATATATTTT
>TRBV5-1|TRBJ2-7|-
CASSLDMYYEQYF
TGCGCCAGCAGCTTGGACATGTACTACGAGCAGTACTTC
>TRBV6-5|TRBJ1-3|-
CASTTDRELYTIYF
TGTGCCAGCACCACAGACCGCGAACTTTACACCATATATTTT
>TRBV2|TRBJ1-1|-
CASRVGQNTEAFF
TGTGCCAGCAGGGTAGGACAGAACACTGAAGCTTTCTTT
>TRBV15|TRBJ2-1|TRBD1
CATTGTGPYNEQFF
TGTGCCACCACCGGGACAGGGCCCTACAATGAGCAGTTCTTC
>TRBV5-4|TRBJ2-2|-
CASSQISRGGPGELFF
TGTGCCAGCAGCCAAATTAGCCGTGGGGGCCCCGGGGAGCTGTTTTTT
>TRBV10-3|TRBJ1-1|-
CAISDWAGLMNTEAFF
TGTGCCATCAGTGACTGGGCAGGGTTAATGAACACTGAAGCTTTCTTT
>TRBV18|TRBJ1-6|TRBD1
CASSPTGERSPLHF
TGTGCCAGCTCACCGACAGGGGAGAGATCACCCCTCCACTTT
>TRBV11-2|TRBJ1-2|-
CASSLEGLGGYTF
TGTGCCAGCAGCTTAGAGGGGCTGGGGGGCTACACCTTC
>TRBV5-4|TRBJ1-2|-
CASNRQPNYGYTF
TGTGCCAGCAATCGACAGCCCAACTATGGCTACACCTTC
>TRBV19|TRBJ1-1|-
CASWGGRDTEAFF
TGTGCCAGTTGGGGGGGGCGCGACACTGAAGCTTTCTTT
>TRBV7-7|TRBJ2-1|-
CASSPTGDTYNEQFF
TGTGCTAGCAGCCCGACGGGGGACACCTACAATGAGCAGTTCTTC
>TRBV10-3|TRBJ1-6|TRBD1
CAISDRTGRDSPLHF
TGTGCCATCAGTGATAGGACAGGAAGGGATTCACCCCTCCACTTT
>TRBV5-5|TRBJ2-5|TRBD2
CASSRLGGETQYF
TGTGCCAGCAGCCGACTGGGAGGGGAGACCCAGTACTTC
>TRBV19|TRBJ1-4|-
CASSISRATEKLFF
TGTGCCAGTAGTATTTCCAGGGCGACTGAAAAACTGTTTTTT
>TRBV2|TRBJ1-1|-
CASLGAGNTEAFF
TGTGCCAGCTTGGGCGCCGGGAACACTGAAGCTTTCTTT
>TRBV27|TRBJ1-6|-
CASSLGGGSPLHF
TGTGCCAGCAGTTTAGGGGGTGGTTCACCCCTCCACTTT
>TRBV28|TRBJ1-2|-
CASKFNYGYTF
TGTGCCAGCAAGTTTAACTATGGCTACACCTTC
>TRBV7-2|TRBJ1-6|-
CASRRDSYNSPLHF
TGTGCCAGTCGCAGGGATTCCTATAATTCACCCCTCCACTTT
>TRBV28|TRBJ1-5|-
CASSLYPNNQPQHF
TGTGCCAGCAGTTTGTACCCGAACAATCAGCCCCAGCATTTT
>TRBV4-2|TRBJ1-1|TRBD1
CASSQSEIGTGTEAFF
TGTGCCAGCAGCCAAAGTGAAATAGGGACAGGGACTGAAGCTTTCTTT
>TRBV10-3|TRBJ1-5|-
CAISESGRENQPQHF
TGTGCCATCAGTGAGTCTGGCAGGGAGAATCAGCCCCAGCATTTT
>TRBV5-5|TRBJ1-4|-
CASRSARGREKLFF
TGTGCCAGCCGATCGGCGAGGGGTAGGGAAAAACTGTTTTTT
>TRBV28|TRBJ2-7|-
CASVKRNEQYF
TGTGCCAGCGTCAAAAGGAACGAGCAGTACTTC
>TRBV18|TRBJ1-5|-
CASSADRSAQPQHF
TGTGCCAGCTCAGCCGACAGGTCGGCTCAGCCCCAGCATTTT